A selection of T cell receptor beta chains follows, all from one sample in a study of beta chain features in type 1 diabetes. Using immunoSEQ multiplex PCR, the repertoire was profiled, and TCRdb retains in-frame clones only, with some absent. The data show about 230,000 clones, with 7.5% to 10% seen just once and less than 0.035% held by the top ten. Sequenced input: naive CD4+ T cells from blood. These TCRs come from a woman between 18 and 29 years old in good health. CDR3s include the opening cysteine and the closing phenylalanine or tryptophan. D genes are given only for firm matches. Size is stated for part of the rows, as once, few or many counts, or as a class when the clone is expanded.

>TRBD2|TRBV29-1|TRBJ2-5|few
TGCAGCGTGGAAAGGACTAGCGGGGGGGGGACCCAGTACTTC
CSVERTSGGGTQYF
>-|TRBV5-1|TRBJ1-1|few
TGCGCCAGCAGCTATGGACAGATGAACACTGAAGCTTTCTTT
CASSYGQMNTEAFF
>-|TRBV19|TRBJ1-5|-
TGTGCCGGCTCAGGGGTCGGCCAGCCCCAGCATTTT
CAGSGVGQPQHF
>TRBD1|TRBV15|TRBJ1-2|-
TGTGCCACCAGCAGAGGGAGGGGGCCCCTCGTAGACTATGGCTACACCTTC
CATSRGRGPLVDYGYTF
>-|TRBV5-6|TRBJ2-5|-
TGTGCCAGCACCGAGGGGGGGCCAGAGACCCAGTACTTC
CASTEGGPETQYF
>TRBD2|TRBV11-2|TRBJ2-7|few
TGTGCCAGCAGCTCCTTTAGCGGGAGGAGGGACGAGCAGTACTTC
CASSSFSGRRDEQYF
>TRBD1|TRBV7-9|TRBJ1-2|few
TGTGCCAGCAGCCCCTCGGCAGGGGGTGACTATGGCTACACCTTC
CASSPSAGGDYGYTF
>TRBD1|TRBV10-3|TRBJ2-1|-
TGTGCCATCAGTCTAAACGGACAGGGTAGTAACAATGAGCAGTTCTTC
CAISLNGQGSNNEQFF
>TRBD2|TRBV11-2|TRBJ2-1|many
TGTGCCAGCAGCCCCAAGCGGGAGGCGAATGAGCAGTTCTTC
CASSPKREANEQFF
>-|TRBV2|TRBJ1-5|-
TGTGCCAGCAGGGCAGGCATCCCTAGCAATCAGCCCCAGCATTTT
CASRAGIPSNQPQHF
>-|TRBV18|TRBJ1-6|-
TGTGCCAGCTCACCAACGACCCCGGCGGATAATTCACCCCTCCACTTT
CASSPTTPADNSPLHF
>TRBD2|TRBV5-1|TRBJ2-2|-
TGCGCCAGCAGCTTAACTAGCGGGAGGGGCACCGGGGAGCTGTTTTTT
CASSLTSGRGTGELFF
>TRBD2|TRBV30|TRBJ2-7|few
TGTGCCTGGAGCCTATTAGGCGGGAGCGCCTACGAGCAGTACTTC
CAWSLLGGSAYEQYF
>-|TRBV2|TRBJ2-5|few
TGTGCCAGCAGGCACTCGTTTATCTTGGAGACCCAGTACTTC
CASRHSFILETQYF
>TRBD2|TRBV19|TRBJ2-7|many
TGTGCCAGTCCTCCGAGGGAGGGGATCCCCTACGAGCAGTACTTC
CASPPREGIPYEQYF
>-|TRBV2|TRBJ2-1|few
TGTGCCAGCAGCCTATACAATGAGCAGTTCTTC
CASSLYNEQFF
>TRBD1|TRBV5-4|TRBJ2-3|few
TGTGCCAGCAGCGTAATGGGACAGACCCGTTACACAGATACGCAGTATTTT
CASSVMGQTRYTDTQYF
>TRBD2|TRBV28|TRBJ2-2|-
TGTGCCAGCAGTTTATTGGGACTAGCGGGGGGGCAGGTCACCGGGGAGCTGTTTTTT
CASSLLGLAGGQVTGELFF
>TRBD1|TRBV30|TRBJ2-2|-
TGTGCCTGGAGTGTCCGGGACAGGGACACCGGGGAGCTGTTTTTT
CAWSVRDRDTGELFF
>TRBD1|TRBV19|TRBJ1-5|few
TGTGCCAGTAGTAATAACAGGGGTGGACAGCCCCAGCATTTT
CASSNNRGGQPQHF
>-|TRBV14|TRBJ1-2|-
TGTGCCAGCAGCCAAATGGGACTTACTGGCTACACCTTC
CASSQMGLTGYTF
>-|TRBV30|TRBJ1-1|few
TGTGCCTCAAACAATGTCGGACCACAGGGTGAAGCTTTCTTT
CASNNVGPQGEAFF
>TRBD1|TRBV6-7|TRBJ2-2|few
TGTGCCAGCAGTTACTCGAGGACAGGTGACACCGGGGAGCTGGTTTTT
CASSYSRTGDTGELVF
>TRBD2|TRBV4-2|TRBJ2-7|few
TGTGCCAGCAGCCAAATGGGGGGGACTAGCGGGGCCTACGAGCAGTACTTC
CASSQMGGTSGAYEQYF
>TRBD2|TRBV4-2|TRBJ2-1|few
TGTGCCAGCAGCCAACGGACTAGCGGGATCAATGAGCAGTTCTTC
CASSQRTSGINEQFF
>TRBD2|TRBV9|TRBJ2-5|few
TGTGCCAGCAGCGAGACTAGCGTCCTAGGGGAGACCCAGTACTTC
CASSETSVLGETQYF
>-|TRBV4-1|TRBJ1-1|-
TGCGCCAGCAGCCAAGTTTTCCCTTTGAACACTGAAGCTTTCTTT
CASSQVFPLNTEAFF
>TRBD1|TRBV7-2|TRBJ2-7|-
TGTGCCAGCAGCTCCCAGACCGGGACAGGGCAACTGGCGGCGTACGAGCAGTACTTC
CASSSQTGTGQLAAYEQYF
>-|TRBV7-9|TRBJ1-1|-
TGTGCCAGCAGCTTAGGGGGTCGCGGGTCCTCCACTGAAGCTTTCTTT
CASSLGGRGSSTEAFF
>-|TRBV9|TRBJ2-7|-
TGTGCCAGCAGCGTAGGGCCGGGAAGCTCCTACGAGCAGTACTTC
CASSVGPGSSYEQYF
>-|TRBV7-9|TRBJ2-7|once
TGTGCCAGCAGCTTAGTGGGGACTCCCAACGAGCAGTACTTC
CASSLVGTPNEQYF
>TRBD2|TRBV2|TRBJ2-3|-
TGTGCCAGCAGCTGGACTAGCGGGGGCACAGATACGCAGTATTTT
CASSWTSGGTDTQYF
>-|TRBV30|TRBJ1-1|few
TGTGCCTGGAGTCTCAACATGAACACTGAAGCTTTCTTT
CAWSLNMNTEAFF
>TRBD1|TRBV9|TRBJ2-7|few
TGTGCCAGCAGCATTAGGGCAGGGGGCGAGCAGTACTTC
CASSIRAGGEQYF
>-|TRBV25-1|TRBJ2-3|-
TGTGCCAGCCGAATCGGGGGATTGTCAGATACGCAGTATTTT
CASRIGGLSDTQYF
>-|TRBV10-2|TRBJ2-7|few
TGCGCCAGCAGTGAGTCGGGAGGCGTCCGCTACGAGCAGTACTTC
CASSESGGVRYEQYF
>-|TRBV2|TRBJ2-7|few
TGTGCCAGCAGTATTAAATTACAGGGTCACGAGCAGTACTTC
CASSIKLQGHEQYF
>TRBD1|TRBV5-4|TRBJ2-3|once
TGTGCCAGCAGCGGGAGGGACAGGGTGGGCGATACGCAGTATTTT
CASSGRDRVGDTQYF
>-|TRBV13|TRBJ2-7|many
TGTGCCAGCAGGGGGGGTTCCTACGAGCAGTACTTC
CASRGGSYEQYF